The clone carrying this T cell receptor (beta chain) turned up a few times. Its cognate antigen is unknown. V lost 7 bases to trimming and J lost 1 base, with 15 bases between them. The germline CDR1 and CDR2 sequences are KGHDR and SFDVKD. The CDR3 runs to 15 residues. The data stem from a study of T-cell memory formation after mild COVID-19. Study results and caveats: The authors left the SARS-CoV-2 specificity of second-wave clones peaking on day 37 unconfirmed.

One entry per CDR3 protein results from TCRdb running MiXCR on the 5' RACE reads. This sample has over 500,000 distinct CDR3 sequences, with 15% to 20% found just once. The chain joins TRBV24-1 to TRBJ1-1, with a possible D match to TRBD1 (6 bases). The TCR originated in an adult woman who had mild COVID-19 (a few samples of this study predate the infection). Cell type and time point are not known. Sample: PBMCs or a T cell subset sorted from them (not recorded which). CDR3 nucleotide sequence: TGTGCCACCAGCACACAAACCAGGGGGAACACTGAAGCTTTCTTT. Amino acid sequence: CATSTQTRGNTEAFF.